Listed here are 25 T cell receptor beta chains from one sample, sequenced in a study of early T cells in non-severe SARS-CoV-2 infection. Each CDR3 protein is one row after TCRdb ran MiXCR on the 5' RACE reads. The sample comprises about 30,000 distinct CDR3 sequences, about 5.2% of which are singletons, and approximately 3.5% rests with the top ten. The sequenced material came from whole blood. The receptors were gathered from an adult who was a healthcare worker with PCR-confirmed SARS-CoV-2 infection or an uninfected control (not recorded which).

In nucleotides, the CDR3 is TGTGCCAGCAGCTTAGCGGACAGGCCAGTGATGGGCGCAGATACGCAGTATTTT. This encodes CASSLADRPVMGADTQYF. This sequence joins TRBV7-9 and TRBJ2-3; 7 bases fit TRBD1. The CDR3 is made up of 18 amino acids. The J segment lost 4 bases and the V segment lost 0 bases, leaving 13 bases of the junction unmatched. Germline loops: CDR1 SEHNR, CDR2 FQNEAQ (reference sequence).

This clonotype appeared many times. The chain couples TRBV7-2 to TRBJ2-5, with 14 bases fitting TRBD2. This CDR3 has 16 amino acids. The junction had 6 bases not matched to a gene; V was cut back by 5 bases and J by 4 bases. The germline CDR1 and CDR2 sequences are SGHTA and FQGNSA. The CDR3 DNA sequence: TGTGCCAGCAGCCCAAGACTAGCGGGAGGGCGAGAGACCCAGTACTTC. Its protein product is CASSPRLAGGRETQYF.

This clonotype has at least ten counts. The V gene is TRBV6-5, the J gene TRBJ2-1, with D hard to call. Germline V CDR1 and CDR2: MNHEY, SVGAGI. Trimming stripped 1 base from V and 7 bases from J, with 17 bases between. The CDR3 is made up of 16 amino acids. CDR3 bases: TGTGCCAGCAGTTACTACTCCTCACCCGCTGGGAATGAGCAGTTCTTC. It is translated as CASSYYSSPAGNEQFF.

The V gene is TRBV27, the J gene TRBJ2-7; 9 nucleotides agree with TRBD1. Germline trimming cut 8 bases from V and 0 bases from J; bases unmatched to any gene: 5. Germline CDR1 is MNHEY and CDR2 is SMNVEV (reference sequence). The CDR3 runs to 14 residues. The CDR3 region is CASRDRVFSYEQYF. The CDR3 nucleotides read TGTGCCAGCCGGGACAGGGTTTTCTCCTACGAGCAGTACTTC.

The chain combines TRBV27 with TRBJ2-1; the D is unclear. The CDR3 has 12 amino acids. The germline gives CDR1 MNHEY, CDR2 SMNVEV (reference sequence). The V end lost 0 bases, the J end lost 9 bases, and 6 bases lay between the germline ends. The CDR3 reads CASSLSKGEQFF. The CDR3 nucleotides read TGTGCCAGCAGTTTATCAAAGGGTGAGCAGTTCTTC.

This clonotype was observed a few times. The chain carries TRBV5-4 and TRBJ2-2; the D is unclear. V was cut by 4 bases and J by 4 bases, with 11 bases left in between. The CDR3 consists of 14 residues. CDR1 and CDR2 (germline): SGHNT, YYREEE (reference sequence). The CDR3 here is CASSKGPSTGELFF. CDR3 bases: TGTGCCAGCAGCAAAGGACCCAGCACCGGGGAGCTGTTTTTT.

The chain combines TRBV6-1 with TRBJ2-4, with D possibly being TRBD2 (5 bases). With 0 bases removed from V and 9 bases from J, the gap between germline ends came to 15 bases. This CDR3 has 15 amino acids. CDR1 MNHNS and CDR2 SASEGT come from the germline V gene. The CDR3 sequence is CASSEALTRVGIQYF. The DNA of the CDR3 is TGTGCCAGCAGTGAAGCTTTAACTAGAGTTGGCATTCAGTACTTC.

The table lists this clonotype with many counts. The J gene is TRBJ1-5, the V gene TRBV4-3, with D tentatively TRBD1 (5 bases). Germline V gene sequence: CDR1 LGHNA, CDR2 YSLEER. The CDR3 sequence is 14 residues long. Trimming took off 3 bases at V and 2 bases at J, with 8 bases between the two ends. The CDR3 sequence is CASSQTVGNQPQHF. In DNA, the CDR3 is TGCGCCAGCAGCCAGACAGTTGGCAATCAGCCCCAGCATTTT.

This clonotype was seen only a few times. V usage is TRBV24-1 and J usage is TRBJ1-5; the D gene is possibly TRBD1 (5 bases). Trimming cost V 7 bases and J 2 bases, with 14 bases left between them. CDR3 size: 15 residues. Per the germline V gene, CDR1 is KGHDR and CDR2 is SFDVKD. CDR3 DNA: TGTGCCACCAGGATTCGTGACAGAGGCAATCAGCCCCAGCATTTT. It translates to CATRIRDRGNQPQHF.

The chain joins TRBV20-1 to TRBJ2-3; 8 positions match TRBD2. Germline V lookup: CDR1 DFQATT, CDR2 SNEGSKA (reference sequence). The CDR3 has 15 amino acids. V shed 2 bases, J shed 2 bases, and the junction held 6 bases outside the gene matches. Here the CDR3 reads CSARNSGSNTDTQYF. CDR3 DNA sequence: TGCAGTGCTAGAAACAGCGGGAGCAACACAGATACGCAGTATTTT.

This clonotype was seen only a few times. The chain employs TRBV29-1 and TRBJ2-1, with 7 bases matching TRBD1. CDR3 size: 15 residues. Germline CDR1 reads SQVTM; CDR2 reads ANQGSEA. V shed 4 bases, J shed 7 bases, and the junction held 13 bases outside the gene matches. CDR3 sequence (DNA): TGCAGCGTTGGGGATCACAGGGGAGTTATTAATGAGCAGTTCTTC. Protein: CSVGDHRGVINEQFF.

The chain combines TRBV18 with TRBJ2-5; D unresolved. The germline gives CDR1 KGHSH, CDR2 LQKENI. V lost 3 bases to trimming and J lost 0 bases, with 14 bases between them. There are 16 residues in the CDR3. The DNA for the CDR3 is TGTGCCAGCTCACCGTACTTCGTCGACTACCAAGAGACCCAGTACTTC. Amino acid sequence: CASSPYFVDYQETQYF.

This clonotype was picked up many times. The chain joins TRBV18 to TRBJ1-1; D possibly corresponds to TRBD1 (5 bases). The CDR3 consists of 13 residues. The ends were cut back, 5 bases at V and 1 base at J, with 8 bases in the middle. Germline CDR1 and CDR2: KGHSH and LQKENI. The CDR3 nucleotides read TGTGCCAGCTCAAAGGACAAGAACACTGAAGCTTTCTTT. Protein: CASSKDKNTEAFF.

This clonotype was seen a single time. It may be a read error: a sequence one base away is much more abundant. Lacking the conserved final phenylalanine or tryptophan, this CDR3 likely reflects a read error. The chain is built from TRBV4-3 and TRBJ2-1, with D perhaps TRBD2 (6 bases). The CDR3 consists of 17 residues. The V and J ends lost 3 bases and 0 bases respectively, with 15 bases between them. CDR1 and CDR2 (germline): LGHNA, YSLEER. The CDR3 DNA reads TGCGCCAGCAGCCAGGTAGCGGCGAAGAGCTCCTACAATGAGCAGTTCCTC. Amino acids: CASSQVAAKSSYNEQFL.

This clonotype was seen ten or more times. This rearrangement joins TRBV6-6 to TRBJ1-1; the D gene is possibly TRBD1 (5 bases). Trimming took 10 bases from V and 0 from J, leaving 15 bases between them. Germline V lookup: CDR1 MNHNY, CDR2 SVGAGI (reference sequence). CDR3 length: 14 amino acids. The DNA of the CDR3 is TGTGCCACCAAAGTGGGGGGTATGAACACTGAAGCTTTCTTT. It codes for CATKVGGMNTEAFF.

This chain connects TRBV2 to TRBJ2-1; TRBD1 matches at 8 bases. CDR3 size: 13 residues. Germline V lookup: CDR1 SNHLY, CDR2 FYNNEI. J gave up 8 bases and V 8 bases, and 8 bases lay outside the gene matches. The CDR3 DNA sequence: TGTGCCAGCCGTACAGGGGGGCGCGATGAGCAGTTCTTC. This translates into CASRTGGRDEQFF.

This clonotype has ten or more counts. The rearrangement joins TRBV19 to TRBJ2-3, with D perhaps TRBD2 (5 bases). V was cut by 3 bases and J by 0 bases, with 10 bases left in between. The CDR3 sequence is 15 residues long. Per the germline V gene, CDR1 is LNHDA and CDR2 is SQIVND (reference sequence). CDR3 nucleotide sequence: TGTGCCAGTAGTATTAGCGCGATTAGCACAGATACGCAGTATTTT. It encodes CASSISAISTDTQYF. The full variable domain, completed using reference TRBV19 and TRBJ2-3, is DGGITQSPKYLFRKEGQNVTLSCEQNLNHDAMYWYRQDPGQGLRLIYYSQIVNDFQKGDIAEGYSVSREKKESFPLTVTSAQKNPTAFYLCASSISAISTDTQYFGPGTRLTVL.

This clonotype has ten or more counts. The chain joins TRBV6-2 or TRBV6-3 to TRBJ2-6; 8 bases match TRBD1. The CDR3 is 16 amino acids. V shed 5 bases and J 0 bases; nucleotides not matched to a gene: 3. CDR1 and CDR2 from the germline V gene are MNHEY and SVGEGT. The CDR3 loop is CASSLTGGSGANVLTF. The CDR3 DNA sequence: TGTGCCAGCAGTCTAACAGGGGGCTCTGGGGCCAACGTCCTGACTTTC.

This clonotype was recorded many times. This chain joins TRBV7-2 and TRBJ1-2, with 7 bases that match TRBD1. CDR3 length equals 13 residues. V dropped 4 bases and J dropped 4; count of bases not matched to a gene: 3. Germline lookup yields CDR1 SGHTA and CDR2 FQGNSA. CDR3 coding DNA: TGTGCCAGCAGCTCAGACAGGGCCTATGGCTACACCTTC. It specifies CASSSDRAYGYTF.

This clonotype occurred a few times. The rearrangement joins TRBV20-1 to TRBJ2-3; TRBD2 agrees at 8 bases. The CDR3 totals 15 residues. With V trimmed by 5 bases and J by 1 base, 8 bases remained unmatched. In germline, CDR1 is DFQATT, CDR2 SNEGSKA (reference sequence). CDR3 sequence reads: CSAGQRELGTDTQYF. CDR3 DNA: TGCAGTGCTGGCCAGCGGGAGTTAGGCACAGATACGCAGTATTTT.

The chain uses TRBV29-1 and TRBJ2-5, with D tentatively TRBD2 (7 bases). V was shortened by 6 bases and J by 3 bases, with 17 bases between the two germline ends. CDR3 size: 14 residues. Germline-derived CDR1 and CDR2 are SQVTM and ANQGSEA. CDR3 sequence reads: CSVHGGLPKETQYF. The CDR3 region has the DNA TGCAGCGTCCACGGGGGGCTACCTAAAGAGACCCAGTACTTC.

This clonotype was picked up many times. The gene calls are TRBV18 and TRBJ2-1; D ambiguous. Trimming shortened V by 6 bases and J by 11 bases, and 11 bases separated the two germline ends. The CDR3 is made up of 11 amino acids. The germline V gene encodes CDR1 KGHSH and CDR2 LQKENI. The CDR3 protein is CASSLETKQFF. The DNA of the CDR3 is TGTGCCAGCTCCCTGGAGACAAAGCAGTTCTTC.

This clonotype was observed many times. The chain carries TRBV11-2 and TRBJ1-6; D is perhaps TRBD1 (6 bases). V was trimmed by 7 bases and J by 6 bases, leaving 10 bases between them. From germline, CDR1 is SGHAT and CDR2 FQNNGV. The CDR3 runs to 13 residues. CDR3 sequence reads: CASKQGTNSPLHF. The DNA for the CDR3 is TGTGCCAGCAAACAGGGTACTAATTCACCCCTCCACTTT.

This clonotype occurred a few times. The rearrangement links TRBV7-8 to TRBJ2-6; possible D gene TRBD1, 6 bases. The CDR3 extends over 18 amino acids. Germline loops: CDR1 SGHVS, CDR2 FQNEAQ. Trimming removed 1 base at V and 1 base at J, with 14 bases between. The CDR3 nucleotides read TGTGCCAGCAGCTTAGAGGGCAGGGGCAGGTCTGGGGCCAACGTCCTGACTTTC. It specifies CASSLEGRGRSGANVLTF. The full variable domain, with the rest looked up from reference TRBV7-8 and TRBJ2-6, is GAGVSQSPRYKVAKRGQDVALRCDPISGHVSLFWYQQALGQGPEFLTYFQNEAQLDKSGLPSDRFFAERPEGSVSTLKIQRTQQEDSAVYLCASSLEGRGRSGANVLTFGAGSRLTVL.

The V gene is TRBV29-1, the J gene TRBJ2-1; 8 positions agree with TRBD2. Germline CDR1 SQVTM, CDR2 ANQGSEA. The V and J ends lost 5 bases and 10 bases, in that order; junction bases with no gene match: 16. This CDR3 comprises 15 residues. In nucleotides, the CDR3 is TGCAGCGTTCACCAACTCGGGAGGGCCGGCGGCGAGCAGTTCTTC. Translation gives CSVHQLGRAGGEQFF.